The present entry profiles one T cell receptor (beta chain) with its context. The data originate from a study of blood T cell repertoires in COVID-19. On the study more broadly: Specimens from acute and convalescent COVID-19 originated in the United States, Italy and Spain. T cells, B-cell-depleted T cells, or PBMCs supplied cDNA or gDNA.

The ends were cut back, 0 bases at V and 7 bases at J, with 13 bases in the middle. CDR3 length equals 16 residues. From germline, CDR1 is MNHNY and CDR2 SVGAGI (reference sequence). Original processing methods: Amplification of reference gene primers provided the estimated nucleated cell counts. TCRdb's table, derived via immunoSEQ multiplex PCR, lists solely in-frame clones and lacks some. From that table come the V and J calls and clone size; the DNA was used to work out D and trimming. The sample has roughly 180,000 clones; less than 85% are singletons. This clonotype was obtained from a human donor in a cohort sampled during active COVID-19. The chain recombines TRBV6-6 with TRBJ1-6; D might be TRBD1 (6 bases). The material sequenced was peripheral blood. The CDR3 spells CASSYSPDSVNSPLHF. The CDR3 bases are TGTGCCAGCAGTTACTCGCCGGACAGCGTCAATTCACCCCTCCACTTT.